This T cell receptor beta chain came from a study of blood T cell repertoires in COVID-19. The length of the CDR3 is 14 residues. Between the trimmed V and J ends, which lost 7 bases and 1 base, there was a span of 12 bases. Looked up from germline, CDR1 is MNHEY and CDR2 is SVGAGI. Sequenced by immunoSEQ multiplex PCR; TCRdb stores in-frame clones only, minus some. Among some 97,000 clones listed, approximately 90% were seen once. The sample consisted of peripheral blood. The receptor was derived from a man in his 60s with acute or convalescent COVID-19. J is TRBJ2-3 and V is TRBV6-5; tentative D call: TRBD2 (5 bases). The CDR3 here is CASTDGGGTDTQYF. In nucleotides, the CDR3 is TGTGCCAGCACAGACGGAGGCGGCACAGATACGCAGTATTTT.